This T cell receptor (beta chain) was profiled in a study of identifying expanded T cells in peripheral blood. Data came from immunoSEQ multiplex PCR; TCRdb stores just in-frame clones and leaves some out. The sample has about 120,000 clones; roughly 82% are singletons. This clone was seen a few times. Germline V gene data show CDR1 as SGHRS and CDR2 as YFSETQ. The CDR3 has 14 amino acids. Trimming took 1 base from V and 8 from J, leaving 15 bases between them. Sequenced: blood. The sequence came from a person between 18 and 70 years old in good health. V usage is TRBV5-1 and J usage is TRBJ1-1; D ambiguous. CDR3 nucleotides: TGCGCCAGCAGCTTGTCCTTAGGGAATTCAGAAGCTTTCTTT. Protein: CASSLSLGNSEAFF.